This T cell receptor (beta chain) was sequenced for a study of CD8+ T cells in alopecia areata. Study context: Scoring of severity for treated patients was based on percentage of affected scalp area.

CDR1 is SGDLS, CDR2 YYNGEE, per germline. The CDR3 sequence is 13 residues long. V trimming: 6 bases; J trimming: 4 bases; junction bases outside the gene matches: 5. Documented treatment: oral pan-JAK inhibitor, 5-10 mg twice daily. Extracted RNA was reverse transcribed into cDNA, the sequencing template. Generated by immunoSEQ multiplex PCR, the TCRdb table keeps only in-frame clones and is missing some. The data contain 90,000 to 120,000 clones, 84% of them seen just once; the ten biggest clones take up under 25%. The receptor comes from a human donor with alopecia areata. This chain links TRBV9 with TRBJ2-3; 7 bases match TRBD2. The sequenced sample was CD8+ T cells sorted from blood, obtained at week 24, from a patient treated with tofacitinib. The CDR3 protein is CASTGRGADTQYF. DNA of the CDR3: TGTGCCAGCACGGGGAGGGGTGCAGATACGCAGTATTTT.